This TCR beta chain was captured by sequencing in a study of T-cell reconstitution after alpha-beta-depleted transplantation in children. General study results and limits: Diversity of TCRbeta at day 60 was high in some patients, arising from surviving recipient T cells and thymic progenitors. Several hundred expanded graft clones reportedly were the source of alpha-beta T cells about two months after transplant. Newly produced T cells mostly accounted for T-cell counts and diversity one year post-transplant.

Preparing the TCRbeta library involved the use of unique molecular identifiers. TCRdb reprocessed the PCR reads with MiXCR, giving one entry per CDR3 protein. This sample yields nearly 200,000 distinct CDR3 sequences, of which approximately 6.8% are seen a single time; approximately 4.1% belongs to the top ten. With 10 bases removed from V and 0 bases from J, the gap between germline ends came to 26 bases. The germline CDR1 and CDR2 sequences are MNHEY and SVGEGT. CDR3 length: 18 amino acids. In this sample, this clonotype turned up many times. Its antigen is currently unknown. The J gene is TRBJ2-3, the V gene TRBV6-2 or TRBV6-3; D unclear. The receptor was isolated from a girl under three years old with combined immunodeficiency, due to receive a stem cell transplant. The input for sequencing was PBMCs, taken before TCRalphabeta/CD19-depleted stem cell transplant. CDR3 coding DNA: TGTGCCACCGAGTTATGGCGCGGCCGGAGATCTAGCACAGATACGCAGTATTTT. Translation gives CATELWRGRRSSTDTQYF.